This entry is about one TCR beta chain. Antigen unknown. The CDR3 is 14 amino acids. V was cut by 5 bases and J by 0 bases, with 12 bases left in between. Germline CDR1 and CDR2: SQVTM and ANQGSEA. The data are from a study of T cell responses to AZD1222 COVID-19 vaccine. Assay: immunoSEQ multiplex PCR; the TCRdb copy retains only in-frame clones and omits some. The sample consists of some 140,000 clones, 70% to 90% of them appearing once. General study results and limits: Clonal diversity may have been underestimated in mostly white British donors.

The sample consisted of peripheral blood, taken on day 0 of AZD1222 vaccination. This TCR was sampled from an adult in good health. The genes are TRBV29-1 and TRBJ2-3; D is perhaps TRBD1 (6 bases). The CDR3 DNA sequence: TGCAGCGTTCTGACAGGATCTAGCACAGATACGCAGTATTTT. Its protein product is CSVLTGSSTDTQYF.